The next 24 T cell receptor beta chains were all read from a single sample in a study of T cells after yellow fever vaccination. TCRdb reprocessed the 5' RACE reads via MiXCR and lists one record per CDR3 protein. The sample carries 200,000 to 250,000 distinct CDR3 sequences, 3.2% recorded once. The material was CD4+ T cells sorted from PBMCs, obtained 10 days after the yellow fever booster vaccination. These receptors came from a man younger than 35 who received the YFV17D yellow fever vaccine.

This clonotype was seen ten or more times. The V and J genes are TRBV7-2 and TRBJ2-7; D unclear. The V gene's germline CDR1 is SGHTA and CDR2 FQGNSA. This CDR3 contains 11 residues. Trimming cost V 1 base and J 4 bases, with 2 bases left between them. Here the CDR3 reads CASSLVYEQYF. The CDR3 region has the DNA TGTGCCAGCAGCTTAGTATACGAGCAGTACTTC.

This clonotype was detected ten times or more. The V gene is TRBV7-8, the J gene TRBJ2-4; TRBD2 agrees at 9 bases. Germline CDR1 is SGHVS and CDR2 is FQNEAQ. V shed 3 bases and J 5 bases; nucleotides not matched to a gene: 11. The CDR3 extends over 17 amino acids. The CDR3 here is CASSFGPRRGGQNIQYF. CDR3 coding DNA: TGTGCCAGCAGCTTCGGGCCGCGGCGGGGGGGCCAAAACATTCAGTACTTC.

This clonotype was detected ten times or more. J is TRBJ1-1 and V is TRBV24-1; D remains ambiguous. Trimming cost V 5 bases and J 4 bases, with 16 bases left between them. This CDR3 spans 15 amino acids. Germline V gene lookup returns CDR1 KGHDR and CDR2 SFDVKD. CDR3 sequence reads: CATSGGPNAGTEAFF. In DNA form, the CDR3 reads TGTGCCACCAGTGGCGGACCCAATGCGGGCACTGAAGCTTTCTTT.

At least ten counts were recorded for this clonotype. The CDR3 DNA follows: TGTGCCAGCAGCTCGTGGGGGGAAGTTTTTGGCTACACCTTC. It specifies CASSSWGEVFGYTF. The chain uses TRBV7-8 and TRBJ1-2, with D perhaps TRBD1 (5 bases). This CDR3 is 14 amino acids long. The germline gives CDR1 SGHVS, CDR2 FQNEAQ. Trimming pared 4 bases from V and 7 bases from J, leaving 16 bases between.

This clonotype occurred many times. The chain links TRBV6-1 to TRBJ2-7; 9 nucleotides line up with TRBD1. The CDR3 spans 15 residues. From germline, CDR1 is MNHNS and CDR2 SASEGT. V lost 9 bases to trimming and J lost 2 bases; unmatched junction nucleotides: 11. The CDR3 region is CASSRDRADPYEQYF. The CDR3 DNA reads TGTGCCAGTAGCCGGGACAGGGCCGATCCCTACGAGCAGTACTTC.

This clonotype was counted only a few times. The V call is TRBV10-3, the J call TRBJ2-1, with TRBD1 matching 11 bases. CDR1 is ENHRY, CDR2 SYGVKD, per germline. There are 14 residues in the CDR3. V was clipped by 6 bases and J by 6 bases; unmatched bases: 4. The CDR3 sequence: CAISAGTGGNEQFF. The CDR3 coding sequence is TGTGCCATCAGCGCCGGGACAGGGGGCAATGAGCAGTTCTTC.

In this sample, this clonotype turned up a few times. The CDR3 DNA sequence: TGCGCCAGCGTTGGAGGCGGGGGGCAAGAGACCCAGTACTTC. Protein sequence: CASVGGGGQETQYF. This chain connects TRBV4-3 to TRBJ2-5, with 8 bases fitting TRBD2. The CDR3 has 14 residues. V trimming: 8 bases; J trimming: 2 bases; junction bases outside the gene matches: 7. Germline CDR1 is LGHNA and CDR2 is YSLEER.

This clonotype has at least ten counts. The chain has TRBV30 and TRBJ2-3; TRBD1 agrees at 11 bases. The CDR3 loop spans 14 amino acids. Germline CDR1 is GTSNPN and CDR2 is SVGIG (reference sequence). After removal of 3 bases from V and 4 bases from J, the junction contained 3 bases not matched to a gene. CDR3 DNA sequence: TGTGCCTGGAGCGGGACAGGGGGATCAGATACGCAGTATTTT. Translation gives CAWSGTGGSDTQYF.

This clonotype was seen at least ten times. The chain has TRBV5-1 and TRBJ2-5, with TRBD2 matching 10 bases. The CDR3 extends over 15 amino acids. Losses at the gene ends were 2 bases for V and 0 bases for J; bases not matched to a gene: 1. The V gene's germline CDR1 is SGHRS and CDR2 YFSETQ. Written as DNA, the CDR3 is TGCGCCAGCAGCTTCGGACTAGCGGACCAAGAGACCCAGTACTTC. Translation gives CASSFGLADQETQYF.

This clonotype was seen more than once but under ten times. The gene calls are TRBV20-1 and TRBJ2-7; TRBD1 aligns across 9 bases. V lost 1 base to trimming and J lost 0 bases; unmatched junction nucleotides: 4. The CDR3 is 15 amino acids. From germline, CDR1 is DFQATT and CDR2 SNEGSKA (reference sequence). This chain's CDR3 is CSARAWTGASYEQYF. The DNA for the CDR3 is TGCAGTGCTAGAGCTTGGACAGGGGCCTCCTACGAGCAGTACTTC.

This clonotype has ten or more counts. This chain joins TRBV7-8 and TRBJ2-5, with 7 positions matching TRBD2. With V trimmed by 1 base and J by 7 bases, 9 bases remained unmatched. Germline CDR1 SGHVS, CDR2 FQNEAQ. There are 15 residues in the CDR3. CDR3 in amino acids: CASSLGGPGGGTQYF. CDR3 coding DNA: TGTGCCAGCAGCTTAGGCGGTCCAGGCGGGGGGACCCAGTACTTC.

This clonotype has a count of ten or more. The chain carries TRBV6-1 and TRBJ2-3, with a tentative D call TRBD2 (5 bases). Germline values: CDR1 MNHNS, CDR2 SASEGT. V was clipped by 8 bases and J by 2 bases, with 11 bases between them. The CDR3 consists of 13 residues. The CDR3 DNA follows: TGTGCCAGCGAGGGCAGACTCACAGATACGCAGTATTTT. This gives the protein CASEGRLTDTQYF.

This clonotype was observed at least ten times. The chain has TRBV7-8 and TRBJ2-2; 12 nucleotides agree with TRBD2. Germline-derived CDR1 and CDR2 are SGHVS and FQNEAQ. The CDR3 runs 16 residues. The ends lost 7 bases at V and 5 bases at J; junction bases unmatched: 8. The CDR3 spells CASIPLAGGRTGELFF. In nucleotides, the CDR3 is TGTGCCAGCATCCCTCTAGCGGGGGGGCGAACCGGGGAGCTGTTTTTT. Full variable domain (missing parts from reference TRBV7-8 and TRBJ2-2): GAGVSQSPRYKVAKRGQDVALRCDPISGHVSLFWYQQALGQGPEFLTYFQNEAQLDKSGLPSDRFFAERPEGSVSTLKIQRTQQEDSAVYLCASIPLAGGRTGELFFGEGSRLTVL.

This clonotype has at least ten counts. This sequence joins TRBV29-1 and TRBJ1-1; D gene ambiguous. V lost 7 bases, J lost 0 bases, and 12 bases lay in between. The CDR3 totals 13 residues. Germline V lookup: CDR1 SQVTM, CDR2 ANQGSEA. Here the CDR3 reads CSALRPLNTEAFF. The CDR3 bases are TGCAGCGCGCTCCGCCCCCTGAACACTGAAGCTTTCTTT.

The CDR3: CASSQALGSTDTQYF. As DNA, the CDR3 is TGTGCCAGCAGCCAAGCTCTAGGGAGCACAGATACGCAGTATTTT. The rearrangement links TRBV14 to TRBJ2-3; D is undetermined. The CDR3 runs 15 residues. V gave up 1 base and J gave up 0 bases, with 8 bases separating them. Looked up from germline, CDR1 is SGHDN and CDR2 is FVKESK.

V and J are TRBV4-3 and TRBJ1-2, with D unclear. Germline lookup yields CDR1 LGHNA and CDR2 YSLEER. The ends were cut back, 4 bases at V and 1 base at J, with 16 bases in the middle. CDR3 length: 16 residues. The CDR3 sequence: CASSRERNTLNYGYTF. DNA for the CDR3: TGCGCCAGCAGCCGAGAGAGGAACACACTTAACTATGGCTACACCTTC.

On this clonotype itself: It may be a read error: a sequence one base away is much more abundant. The chain has TRBV5-1 and TRBJ1-5; weak D call: TRBD1 (5 bases). Germline V gene lookup returns CDR1 SGHRS and CDR2 YFSETQ. The CDR3 contains 15 residues. CDR3: CASTPGPGPNQPKHF. CDR3 bases: TGCGCCAGCACCCCCGGACCGGGACCTAATCAGCCCAAGCATTTT.

This clonotype was recorded at least ten times. This chain connects TRBV10-3 to TRBJ1-1; the D gene is possibly TRBD1 (5 bases). With 8 bases removed from V and 5 bases from J, the gap between germline ends came to 18 bases. The CDR3 is 14 amino acids. Per the germline V gene, CDR1 is ENHRY and CDR2 is SYGVKD. CDR3 DNA sequence: TGTGCCATCCGAAAAGCGGGGGAAAGGACTGAAGCTTTCTTT. Its protein is CAIRKAGERTEAFF.

There are a few counts of this clonotype. This rearrangement joins TRBV6-5 to TRBJ2-1; D not certain. The CDR3 is 14 amino acids. V lost 8 bases, J lost 0 bases, and 11 bases lay in between. Germline CDR1 is MNHEY and CDR2 is SVGAGI. For the CDR3, the DNA is TGTGCCAGCTCAAAGACGATCTCCTACAATGAGCAGTTCTTC. Translating it yields CASSKTISYNEQFF.

This clonotype occurred many times. The V and J genes are TRBV5-1 and TRBJ2-1; TRBD2 matches at 7 bases. The germline gives CDR1 SGHRS, CDR2 YFSETQ. CDR3 length equals 14 residues. Germline trimming cut 1 base from V and 3 bases from J; bases unmatched to any gene: 1. The CDR3 is CASSLTGGYNEQFF. The CDR3 DNA sequence: TGCGCCAGCAGCTTGACGGGGGGCTACAATGAGCAGTTCTTC.

This clonotype appeared many times. This chain connects TRBV10-3 to TRBJ2-3, with 9 bases lining up with TRBD2. Germline CDR1 is ENHRY and CDR2 is SYGVKD. V trimming: 8 bases; J trimming: 2 bases; junction bases outside the gene matches: 5. The length of the CDR3 is 14 residues. The CDR3 loop is CAISERGDTDTQYF. For the CDR3, the DNA is TGTGCCATCTCCGAGCGGGGGGACACAGATACGCAGTATTTT.

This clonotype was recorded a few times. The rearrangement links TRBV4-1 to TRBJ2-5; 9 nucleotides agree with TRBD1. CDR1 MGHRA and CDR2 YSYEKL come from the germline V gene. V lost 8 bases, J lost 7 bases, and 11 bases stayed unmatched. The CDR3 has 14 residues. The CDR3 reads CASGGTGLMGTQYF. As DNA, the CDR3 is TGCGCCAGCGGAGGGACAGGGCTTATGGGGACCCAGTACTTC.

V is TRBV12-3 or TRBV12-4 and J is TRBJ2-7, with TRBD2 matching over 13 bases. V lost 5 bases to trimming and J lost 9 bases; unmatched junction nucleotides: 10. This CDR3 comprises 15 residues. CDR3 sequence: CASSPLTSGGLGQYF. The DNA for the CDR3 is TGTGCCAGCAGTCCGTTGACTAGCGGGGGGCTGGGGCAGTACTTC.

V and J are TRBV5-1 and TRBJ2-4, with a possible D match to TRBD1 (5 bases). The CDR3 is made up of 14 amino acids. Germline V lookup: CDR1 SGHRS, CDR2 YFSETQ. Trimming removed 4 bases from V and 3 bases from J, with 11 bases in between. CDR3 sequence (DNA): TGCGCCAGCAGCCAAGGGGCCGGCAAAAACATTCAGTACTTC. Amino acids: CASSQGAGKNIQYF.